This TCR beta chain was sequenced for a study of beta chain features in type 1 diabetes. Background on the study: Sorted cells examined across all samples numbered around 99,000,000. Study-wide results and limits: Researchers could not determine here whether HLA type influences TCRB rearrangement. Sequencing used cDNA, and cells with high TCR expression could therefore be over-represented.

From germline, CDR1 is MDHEN and CDR2 SYDVKM. This CDR3 has 14 residues. Trimming cost V 3 bases and J 5 bases, with 14 bases left between them. What was sequenced were expressed TCRB transcripts, since all of the isolated RNA had been reverse transcribed. The protocol was immunoSEQ multiplex PCR, while the TCRdb copy is restricted to in-frame clones and leaves out a portion. The data show about 220,000 clones, with about a tenth seen just once and roughly 1.4% held by the top ten. Worth noting for this clone: Its antigen remains unknown.

This receptor was obtained from a man between 18 and 29 years old in good health. Sequencing input: central memory CD4+ T cells from blood. The chain couples TRBV28 to TRBJ2-7; D possibly corresponds to TRBD1 (5 bases). The CDR3 is CASSFPGARHEQYF. CDR3 in DNA: TGTGCCAGCAGTTTCCCTGGGGCGAGGCACGAGCAGTACTTC.